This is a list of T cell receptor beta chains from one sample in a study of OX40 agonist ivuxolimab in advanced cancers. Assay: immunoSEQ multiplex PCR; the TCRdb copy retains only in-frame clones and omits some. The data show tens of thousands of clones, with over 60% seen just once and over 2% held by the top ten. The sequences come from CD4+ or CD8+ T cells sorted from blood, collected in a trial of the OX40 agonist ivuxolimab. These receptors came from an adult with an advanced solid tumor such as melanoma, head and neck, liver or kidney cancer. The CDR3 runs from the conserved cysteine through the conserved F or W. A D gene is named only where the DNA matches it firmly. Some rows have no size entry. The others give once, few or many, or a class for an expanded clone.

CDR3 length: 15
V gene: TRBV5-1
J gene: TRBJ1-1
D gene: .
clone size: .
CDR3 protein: CASSLGVWGNTEAFF
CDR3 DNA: TGCGCCAGCAGCCTCGGGGTCTGGGGGAACACTGAAGCTTTCTTT

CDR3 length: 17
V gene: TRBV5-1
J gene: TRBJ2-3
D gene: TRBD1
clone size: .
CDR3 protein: CASSFGTGGYRTDTQYF
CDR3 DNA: TGCGCCAGCAGCTTCGGGACAGGGGGGTATCGAACAGATACGCAGTATTTT

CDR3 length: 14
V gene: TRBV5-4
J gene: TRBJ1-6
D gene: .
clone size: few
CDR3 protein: CASSSPSPGSPLHF
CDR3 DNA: TGTGCCAGCAGCTCTCCCTCCCCGGGATCACCCCTCCACTTT

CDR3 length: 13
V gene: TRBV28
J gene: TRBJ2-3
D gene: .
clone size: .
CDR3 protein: CAGPTRRPHTQYF
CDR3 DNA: TGTGCCGGACCGACGAGGCGGCCCCATACGCAGTATTTT

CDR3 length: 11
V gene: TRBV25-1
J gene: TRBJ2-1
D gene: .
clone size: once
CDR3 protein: CATHLWGEQFF
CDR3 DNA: TGTGCCACCCATTTGTGGGGTGAGCAGTTCTTC

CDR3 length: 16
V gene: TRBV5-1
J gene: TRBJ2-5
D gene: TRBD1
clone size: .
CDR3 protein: CASSLRQGGSQETQYF
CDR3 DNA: TGCGCCAGCAGCTTACGACAGGGGGGTTCCCAAGAGACCCAGTACTTC

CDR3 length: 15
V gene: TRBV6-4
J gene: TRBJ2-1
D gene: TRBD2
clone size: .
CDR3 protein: CASSATSGSIYEQFF
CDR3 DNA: TGTGCCAGCAGTGCGACTAGCGGGAGCATCTATGAGCAGTTCTTC

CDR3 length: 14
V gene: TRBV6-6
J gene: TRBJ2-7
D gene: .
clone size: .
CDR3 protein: CASSYSTGPYEQYF
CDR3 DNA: TGTGCCAGCAGTTACTCGACAGGTCCCTACGAGCAGTACTTC

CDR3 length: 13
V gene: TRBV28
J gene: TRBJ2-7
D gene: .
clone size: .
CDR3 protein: CASSETSVYEQYF
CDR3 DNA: TGTGCCAGCAGCGAGACTAGTGTGTACGAGCAGTACTTC

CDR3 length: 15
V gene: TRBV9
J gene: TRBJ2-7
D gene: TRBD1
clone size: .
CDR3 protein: CASSKGQANSDEQYF
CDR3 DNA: TGTGCCAGCAGCAAGGGACAGGCGAACTCCGACGAGCAGTACTTC

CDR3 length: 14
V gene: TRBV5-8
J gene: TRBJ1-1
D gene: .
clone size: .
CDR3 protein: CASILLWVNTEAFF
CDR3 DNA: TGTGCCAGCATCTTACTCTGGGTTAACACTGAAGCTTTCTTT

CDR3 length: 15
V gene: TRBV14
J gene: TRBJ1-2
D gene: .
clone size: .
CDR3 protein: CASSQSQRRGYGYTF
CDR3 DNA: TGTGCCAGCAGCCAAAGTCAGCGCAGGGGCTATGGCTACACCTTC

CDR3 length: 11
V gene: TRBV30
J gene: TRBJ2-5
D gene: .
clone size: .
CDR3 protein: CAWSLGETQYF
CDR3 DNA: TGTGCCTGGAGCCTAGGGGAGACCCAGTACTTC

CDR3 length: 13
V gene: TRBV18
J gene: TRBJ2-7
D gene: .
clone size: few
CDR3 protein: CASSPDGAYEQYF
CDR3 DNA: TGTGCCAGCTCACCAGACGGGGCCTACGAGCAGTACTTC

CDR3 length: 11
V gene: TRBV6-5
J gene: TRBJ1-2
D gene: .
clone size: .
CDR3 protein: CASRYSYGYTF
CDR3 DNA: TGTGCCAGCAGATATTCCTATGGCTACACCTTC

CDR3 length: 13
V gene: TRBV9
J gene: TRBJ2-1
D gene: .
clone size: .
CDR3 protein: CASSVAATSEQFF
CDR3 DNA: TGTGCCAGCAGCGTAGCGGCTACAAGTGAGCAGTTCTTC

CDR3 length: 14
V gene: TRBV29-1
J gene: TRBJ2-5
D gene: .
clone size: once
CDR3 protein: CSVESAGAVETQYF
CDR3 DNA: TGCAGCGTTGAATCGGCGGGGGCCGTAGAGACCCAGTACTTC